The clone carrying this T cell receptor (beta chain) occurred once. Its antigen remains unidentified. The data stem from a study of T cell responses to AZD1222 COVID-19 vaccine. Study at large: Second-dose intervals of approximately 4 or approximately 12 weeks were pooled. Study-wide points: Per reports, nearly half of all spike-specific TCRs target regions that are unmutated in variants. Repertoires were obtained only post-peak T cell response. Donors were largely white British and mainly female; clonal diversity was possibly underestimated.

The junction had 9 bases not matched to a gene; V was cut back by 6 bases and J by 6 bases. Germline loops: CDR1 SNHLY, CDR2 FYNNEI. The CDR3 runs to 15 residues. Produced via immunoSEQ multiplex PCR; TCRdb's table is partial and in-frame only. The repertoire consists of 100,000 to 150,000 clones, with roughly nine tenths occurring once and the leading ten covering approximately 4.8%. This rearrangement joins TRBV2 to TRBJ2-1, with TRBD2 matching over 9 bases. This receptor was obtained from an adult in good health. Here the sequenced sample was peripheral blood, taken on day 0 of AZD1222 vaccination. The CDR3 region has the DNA TGTGCCAGCAGCCGCCTCGGGACTAGCAGCAATGAGCAGTTCTTC. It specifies CASSRLGTSSNEQFF.